This TCR beta chain was retrieved from a study of blood T cell repertoires in COVID-19. For the study at large: Samples came from the United States, Italy and Spain, spanning acute and convalescent COVID-19. Nucleic acid was either cDNA or gDNA, and it came from T cells, B-cell-depleted T cells, or PBMCs.

V gave up 2 bases and J gave up 2 bases, with 10 bases separating them. Germline values: CDR1 SGHRS, CDR2 YFSETQ. The CDR3 runs 14 residues. Generated by immunoSEQ multiplex PCR, the TCRdb table keeps only in-frame clones and is missing some. Of about 180,000 clones in the sample, about 86% are singletons; the top ten hold less than 3.5%. Sequencing was performed on peripheral blood. This clonotype was sampled from a woman aged 25 to 39 with active or convalescent COVID-19. This rearrangement joins TRBV5-1 to TRBJ1-2; no definite D call. The chain's CDR3 is CASSFAPGNYGYTF. DNA of the CDR3: TGCGCCAGCAGCTTCGCCCCAGGAAACTATGGCTACACCTTC.